This T cell receptor beta chain was identified in a study of identical twins. General study points: The same donors were not followed; conclusions instead depended on cross-sectional statistical analysis.

Concerning this clonotype: Its antigen is unknown.

Among all donors, each was a healthy Caucasian. The V end lost 0 bases, the J end lost 5 bases, and 8 bases lay between the germline ends. The length of the CDR3 is 14 residues. Germline V gene sequence: CDR1 SGHVS, CDR2 FNYEAQ. Via MiXCR, TCRdb re-called the 5' RACE reads, giving one row per CDR3 protein. The data show approximately 890,000 distinct CDR3 sequences, around an eighth seen once. The data also belong to a second study, concerning yellow fever vaccine responses in identical twins. That investigation notes: Twins' vaccine T cell responses reportedly seemed partly convergent and partly personalized.

Source material: PBMCs. The chain combines TRBV7-6 with TRBJ2-1; a weak D match, TRBD1 (6 bases). The receptor comes from a woman aged 18-29 years in good health. CDR3 DNA: TGTGCCAGCAGCTTAGCGTACAGGGACAATGAGCAGTTCTTC. This translates into CASSLAYRDNEQFF.